The TCR beta chain described here comes from a study of T cells after yellow fever vaccination. Germline V gene lookup returns CDR1 SQVTM and CDR2 ANQGSEA. V was clipped by 8 bases and J by 1 base; unmatched bases: 4. This CDR3 contains 12 residues. From the 5' RACE reads, TCRdb called clonotypes with MiXCR, one entry per CDR3 protein. The sample records a few hundred thousand distinct CDR3 sequences, about 19% being singletons. Study-wide results and caveats: Relatively few clonotypes were ones that appeared in both CD4 and CD8 compartments.

On this clonotype itself: What it recognizes is unknown. A much larger clone lies a single base off, so this may be a read error.

The source of this sequence is a man aged 25 to 45 who received the YFV17D yellow fever vaccine. J is TRBJ2-5 and V is TRBV29-1; 7 bases align to TRBD2. The specimen comprised PBMCs, sampled 15 days after the yellow fever booster vaccination. The CDR3 here is CSTSSGQETQYF. CDR3 nucleotides: TGCAGCACCTCTAGCGGCCAAGAGACCCAGTACTTC.